Listed below are T cell receptor beta chains from one sample, sequenced in a study of blood T cell repertoires in COVID-19. Method: immunoSEQ multiplex PCR; TCRdb's copy keeps in-frame clones and lacks some. The sample lists around 85,000 clones; roughly 87% were seen once. What was sequenced was peripheral blood. The receptors originated from a man aged 55 to 70 with acute or convalescent COVID-19. The CDR3 runs from the conserved cysteine through the conserved F or W. D genes are given only for firm matches. Some rows have no size entry. The others give once, few or many, or a class for an expanded clone.

V	size	D	J	DNA	CDR3
TRBV5-5	NA	NA	TRBJ2-5	TGTGCCAGCAGCTTATCAGGGGGGAAACAAGAGACCCAGTACTTC	CASSLSGGKQETQYF
TRBV3-1/TRBV3-2	once	NA	TRBJ2-6	TGTGCCAGCAGCCAAGTTTCCTTGGCCAGCGATTCATTTTCTGGGGCCAACGTCCTGACTTTC	CASSQVSLASDSFSGANVLTF
TRBV30	NA	NA	TRBJ2-3	TGTGCCTGGAGACTTCTCACAGATACGCAGTATTTT	CAWRLLTDTQYF
TRBV10-2	NA	NA	TRBJ1-5	TGCGCCAGCAGTGAGTCGCTAAGGGCGACAGCCCGGGAGCCCCAGCATTTT	CASSESLRATAREPQHF
TRBV10-2	NA	TRBD2	TRBJ2-7	TGCGCCAGCAGTGAAATATGGGGGAGGGCGGGCCACGAGCAGTACTTC	CASSEIWGRAGHEQYF
TRBV9	NA	NA	TRBJ1-1	TGTGCCAGCAGCTCGCGAGGGGGGGCCGGCAACACTGAAGCTTTCTTT	CASSSRGGAGNTEAFF
TRBV9	NA	NA	TRBJ2-5	TGTGCCAGCAGCCCAGGGGTCGAGACCCAGTACTTC	CASSPGVETQYF
TRBV9	NA	NA	TRBJ1-5	TGTGCCAGCAGCGAGGGAGGACGGAGCAATCAGCCCCAGCATTTT	CASSEGGRSNQPQHF
TRBV6-5	NA	TRBD2	TRBJ2-7	TGTGCCAGCAGTTACACTAGCGGCTACGAGCAGTACTTC	CASSYTSGYEQYF
TRBV7-2	NA	TRBD2	TRBJ2-5	TGTGCCAGCAGCTTAGCCCGGCCAATAGCGGGGGGCCCAGGGACCCAGTACTTC	CASSLARPIAGGPGTQYF
TRBV27	NA	TRBD1	TRBJ1-1	TGTGCCAGCAGTTTATCGCGATCTTGGACAGGGGGCGCATCTTTCTTT	CASSLSRSWTGGASFF
TRBV3-1/TRBV3-2	once	NA	TRBJ1-1	TGTGCCAGCAGCCGGGATGGACAGCGCGGCACTGAAGCTTTCTTT	CASSRDGQRGTEAFF
TRBV11-2	NA	TRBD2	TRBJ2-7	TGTGCCAGCAGCTTAGAGAATAGCGGGGGGGCCTACGAGCAGTACTTC	CASSLENSGGAYEQYF
TRBV4-3	NA	NA	TRBJ1-4	TGCGCCAGCAGCCTCAGGACAGCAACTAATGAAAAACTGTTTTTT	CASSLRTATNEKLFF
TRBV9	NA	NA	TRBJ2-1	TGTGCCAGCAGCGTGGACATCTCCTACAATGAGCAGTTCTTC	CASSVDISYNEQFF
TRBV9	NA	NA	TRBJ1-1	TGTGCCAGCAGCACCGGGGGTCTCCTGGGAGCTTTCTTT	CASSTGGLLGAFF
TRBV3-1/TRBV3-2	once	NA	TRBJ2-7	TGTGCCAGCAGCCCTCTGGGCAGCACCTACGAGCAGTACTTC	CASSPLGSTYEQYF
TRBV7-9	NA	NA	TRBJ2-2	TGTGCCAGCAGCCCCATGGGAGTAGCGAACACCGGGGAGCTGTTTTTT	CASSPMGVANTGELFF